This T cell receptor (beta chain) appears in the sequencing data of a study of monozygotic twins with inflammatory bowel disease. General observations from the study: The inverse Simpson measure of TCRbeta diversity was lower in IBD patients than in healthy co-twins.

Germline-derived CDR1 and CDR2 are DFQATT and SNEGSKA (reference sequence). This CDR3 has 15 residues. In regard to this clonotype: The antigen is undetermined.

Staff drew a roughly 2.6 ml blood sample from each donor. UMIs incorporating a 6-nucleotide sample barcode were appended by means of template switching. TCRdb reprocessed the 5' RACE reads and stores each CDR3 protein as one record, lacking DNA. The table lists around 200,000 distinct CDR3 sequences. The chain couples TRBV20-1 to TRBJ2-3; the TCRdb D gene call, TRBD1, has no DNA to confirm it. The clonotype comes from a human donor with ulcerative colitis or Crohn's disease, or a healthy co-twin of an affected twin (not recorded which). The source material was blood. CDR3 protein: CSASQRQGETDTQYF.